This TCR beta chain appears in the sequencing data of a study of tumor and adjacent non-tumor tissue in lung cancer. This sample's RNA came from whole unsorted tissue. CDR1 is MNHEY, CDR2 SVGAGI, per germline. The CDR3 loop spans 18 amino acids. Germline trimming cut 0 bases from V and 7 bases from J; bases unmatched to any gene: 13. This clonotype has a handful of counts. It may be a read error: a sequence one base away is much more abundant. A modified ARM-PCR protocol with three rounds of nested PCR amplified TCRbeta. TCRdb re-called the multiplex PCR reads with MiXCR, one entry per CDR3 protein. This repertoire shows 60,000 to 85,000 distinct CDR3 sequences, around 78% found once; its top ten account for roughly 28%.

The V call is TRBV6-5, the J call TRBJ2-3; the match to TRBD2 covers 10 bases. The TCR sequence derives from a man aged 60 to 69 with non-small cell lung cancer. Specimen: lung tumor tissue. CDR3 loop: CASSYSPSLAGRPYTQYF. The CDR3 DNA reads TGTGCCAGCAGTTACTCTCCATCACTAGCGGGAAGGCCTTATACGCAGTATTTT.